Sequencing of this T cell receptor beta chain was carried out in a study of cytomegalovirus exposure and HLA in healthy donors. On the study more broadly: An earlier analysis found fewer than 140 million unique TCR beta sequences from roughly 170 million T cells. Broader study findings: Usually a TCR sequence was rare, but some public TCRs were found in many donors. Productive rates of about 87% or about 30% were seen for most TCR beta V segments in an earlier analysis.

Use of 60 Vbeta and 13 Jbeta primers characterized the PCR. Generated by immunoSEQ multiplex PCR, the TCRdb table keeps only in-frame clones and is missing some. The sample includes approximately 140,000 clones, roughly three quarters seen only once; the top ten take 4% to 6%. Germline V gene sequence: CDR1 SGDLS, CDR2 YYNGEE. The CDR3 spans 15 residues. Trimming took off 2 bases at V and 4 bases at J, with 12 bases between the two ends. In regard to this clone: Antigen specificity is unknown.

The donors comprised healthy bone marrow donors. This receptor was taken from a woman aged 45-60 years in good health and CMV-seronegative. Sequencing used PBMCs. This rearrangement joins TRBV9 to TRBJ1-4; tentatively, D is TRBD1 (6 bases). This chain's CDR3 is CASSVGAAINEKLFF. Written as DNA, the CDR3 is TGTGCCAGCAGCGTGGGGGCAGCGATTAATGAAAAACTGTTTTTT.